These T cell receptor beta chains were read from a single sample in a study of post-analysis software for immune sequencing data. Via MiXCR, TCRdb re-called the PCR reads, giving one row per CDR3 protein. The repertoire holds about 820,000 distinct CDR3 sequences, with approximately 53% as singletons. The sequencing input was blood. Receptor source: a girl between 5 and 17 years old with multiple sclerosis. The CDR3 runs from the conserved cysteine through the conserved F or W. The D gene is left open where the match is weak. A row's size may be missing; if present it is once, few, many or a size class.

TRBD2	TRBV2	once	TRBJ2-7	TGTGCCAGCAGTCCCAGAAGAGCTAGCGGGAGTTACTACGAGCAGTACTTC	CASSPRRASGSYYEQYF
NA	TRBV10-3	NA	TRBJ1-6	TGTGCCATCAGTGAGAAAGGGAAAGGAGATAATTCACCCCTCCACTTT	CAISEKGKGDNSPLHF
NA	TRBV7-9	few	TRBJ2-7	TGTGCCAGCAGCTCAGGACGCTACGAGCAGTACTTC	CASSSGRYEQYF
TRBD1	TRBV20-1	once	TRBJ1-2	TGCAGTGCTAGAGATTTTCAGGACAGGGGGATTTTCTATGGCTACACCTTC	CSARDFQDRGIFYGYTF
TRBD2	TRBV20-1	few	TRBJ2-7	TGCAGTGCACCGACATTAGCGGGGGTACCCTACGAGCAGTACTTC	CSAPTLAGVPYEQYF
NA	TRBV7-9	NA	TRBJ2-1	TGTGCCAGCAGCCCAGGTCCGGGGGCGGACAATGAGCAGTTCTTC	CASSPGPGADNEQFF
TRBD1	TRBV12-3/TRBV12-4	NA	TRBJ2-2	TGTGCCAGCAGCAGGGGGCAGGGCACCGGGGAGCTGTTTTTT	CASSRGQGTGELFF
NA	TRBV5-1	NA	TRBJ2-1	TGCGCCAGCAGCTTGTCAGTCAGCTCCTACAATGAGCAGTTCTTC	CASSLSVSSYNEQFF
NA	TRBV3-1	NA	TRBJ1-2	TGTGCCAGCAGCCAAGATGCCCTCCCCGTGCGTGGCTACACCTTC	CASSQDALPVRGYTF
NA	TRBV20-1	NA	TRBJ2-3	TGCAGTGCTAGTAACACGGGAGATACGCAGTATTTT	CSASNTGDTQYF
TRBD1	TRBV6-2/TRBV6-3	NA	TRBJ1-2	TGTGCCAGCAGCCGTCCCGGGACAGGGCCCTTCTATGGCTACACCTTC	CASSRPGTGPFYGYTF
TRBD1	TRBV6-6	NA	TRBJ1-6	TGTGCCAGCAGTTCCCGGACAGGAAATTCACCCCTCCACTTT	CASSSRTGNSPLHF
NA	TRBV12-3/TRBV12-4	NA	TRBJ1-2	TGTGCCAGCAGCCGTGACAAGGGATATGGCTACACCTTC	CASSRDKGYGYTF
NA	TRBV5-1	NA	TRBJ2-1	TGCGCCAGCAGCCCCAGACAGCTAAGGTTAGTTGAGCAGTTCTTC	CASSPRQLRLVEQFF
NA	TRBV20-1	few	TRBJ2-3	TGCAGTGCTCACCCGGACGGCAGGGATACGCAGTATTTT	CSAHPDGRDTQYF
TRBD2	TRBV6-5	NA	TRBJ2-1	TGTGCCAGCATCCGTTCCGTAGCGGGACCCTACAATGAGCAGTTCTTC	CASIRSVAGPYNEQFF
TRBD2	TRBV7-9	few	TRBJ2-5	TGTGCCAGCAGCTCTCAACCAGCGGGAGAGGGTGAGACCCAGTACTTC	CASSSQPAGEGETQYF
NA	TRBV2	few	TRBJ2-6	TGTGCCAGCAGTGAAGTCGGGGGTCAGGGATGGGCCAACGTCCTGACTTTC	CASSEVGGQGWANVLTF
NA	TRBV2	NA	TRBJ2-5	TGTGCCAGCAGTGGAAACCATCAAGAGACCCAGTACTTC	CASSGNHQETQYF
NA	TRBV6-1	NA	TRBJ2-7	TGTGCCAGCAACCCGCAGGGTCTGTCCTACGAGCAGTACTTC	CASNPQGLSYEQYF
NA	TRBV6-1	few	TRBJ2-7	TGTGCCAGCAGTGAAAACCCCGGCAGGGGCCCCTACGAGCAGTACTTC	CASSENPGRGPYEQYF
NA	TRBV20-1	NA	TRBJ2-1	TGCAGTGCTAGAGACAGGGAGGGGGTGGATGAGCAGTTCTTC	CSARDREGVDEQFF
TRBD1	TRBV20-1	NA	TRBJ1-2	TGCAGTGCTAGAGTTTTGGCGGGACAGGGGAACTATGGCTACACCTTC	CSARVLAGQGNYGYTF
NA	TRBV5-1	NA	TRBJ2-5	TGCGCCAGCAGCTTGGACAGGGTTGTTGGGGAGCAGTACTTC	CASSLDRVVGEQYF
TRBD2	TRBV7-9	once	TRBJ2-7	TGTGCCAGCAGCTTACGTCGGACTAGCGGCAACTACGAGCAGTACTTC	CASSLRRTSGNYEQYF
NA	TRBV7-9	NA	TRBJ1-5	TGTGCCAGCGGTCGGGCTGATGAACAGCCCCAGCATTTT	CASGRADEQPQHF
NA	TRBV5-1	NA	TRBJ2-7	TGCGCCAGCAGCCCGGACACAGGGACCTACGAGCAGTACTTC	CASSPDTGTYEQYF
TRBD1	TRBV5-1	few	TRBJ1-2	TGCGCCAGCAGCTTGGCCCCAATGACAGGGGTGATCTATGGCTACACCTTC	CASSLAPMTGVIYGYTF
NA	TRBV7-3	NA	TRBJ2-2	TGTGCCAGCAGCCGGGCCCCACTGTCGGACACCGGGGAGCTGTTTTTT	CASSRAPLSDTGELFF
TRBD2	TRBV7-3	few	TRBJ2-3	TGTGCCAGCAGCCCCCCGGGGCTAGCGGAGGTTGATACGCAGTATTTT	CASSPPGLAEVDTQYF
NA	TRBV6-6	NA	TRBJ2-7	TGTGCCAGCAGTTTGACAGGCCCCCCTTACGAGCAGTACTTC	CASSLTGPPYEQYF
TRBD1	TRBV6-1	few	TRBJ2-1	TGTGCCAGCAGTTTCAGAGGACAGGCCTACAATGAGCAGTTCTTC	CASSFRGQAYNEQFF
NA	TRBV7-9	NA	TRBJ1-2	TGTGCCAGCAGCTTAGAAGGGGGTCCTATTGATGGCTACACCTTC	CASSLEGGPIDGYTF
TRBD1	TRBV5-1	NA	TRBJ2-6	TGCGCCAGCAGCTCCCGTGGGACAGGAACTTCTGGGGCCAACGTCCTGACTTTC	CASSSRGTGTSGANVLTF